The 16 T cell receptor beta chains given below trace back to one sample, sequenced in a study of blood T cell repertoires in COVID-19. Repertoires were generated with immunoSEQ multiplex PCR, while TCRdb's copy carries only in-frame clones and drops some. The sample has fewer than 180,000 clones, 84% seen once; the top ten hold roughly 2.3%. Sequencing was performed on peripheral blood. The receptor source for this set is a man between 65 and 79 years old with acute or convalescent COVID-19.

The gene calls are TRBV4-1 and TRBJ1-1; a weak D match, TRBD1 (5 bases). V was pared by 1 base and J by 6 bases, with 15 bases between. This CDR3 has 15 residues. Germline-derived CDR1 and CDR2 are MGHRA and YSYEKL. The CDR3 nucleotides are TGCGCCAGCAGCCAAGCAACCGCAGGGAGGGCTGAAGCTTTCTTT. Translating gives CASSQATAGRAEAFF.

The rearrangement links TRBV4-2 to TRBJ2-1; 8 bases match TRBD1. CDR1 is LGHNA, CDR2 YNFKEQ, per germline. There are 15 residues in the CDR3. V gave up 2 bases and J gave up 6 bases; unmatched junction bases: 6. CDR3 sequence: CASSQIGTGRNEQFF. CDR3 coding DNA: TGTGCCAGCAGCCAAATCGGGACAGGCCGCAATGAGCAGTTCTTC.

The rearrangement uses TRBV6-5 and TRBJ1-3; 7 bases are a match to TRBD1. Germline-derived CDR1 and CDR2 are MNHEY and SVGAGI. J gave up 4 bases and V 0 bases, and 6 bases lay outside the gene matches. The CDR3 contains 16 residues. The CDR3 DNA is TGTGCCAGCAGTTACTCGGACAGGACCCCCGGAAACACCATATATTTT. Translation gives CASSYSDRTPGNTIYF.

This rearrangement joins TRBV21-1 to TRBJ1-1. TRBV21-1 is designated a pseudogene. This CDR3 contains 15 residues. CDR3 sequence (DNA): TGTGCCAGCAGCAAAGCGGGAGGGGAGGACACTGAAGCTTTCTTT. Encoded protein: CASSKAGGEDTEAFF.

The V and J genes are TRBV4-2 and TRBJ2-7; D remains unclear. Germline-derived CDR1 and CDR2 are LGHNA and YNFKEQ. This CDR3 is built from 16 residues. The germline V and J ends were trimmed by 3 bases and 2 bases, with 17 bases remaining between them. CDR3 bases: TGTGCCAGCAGCCAGCCGTCCCTGGGCAAAACCTACGAGCAGTACTTC. Encoded protein: CASSQPSLGKTYEQYF.

This clone was found many times. This rearrangement joins TRBV7-9 to TRBJ1-2; 7 nucleotides match TRBD1. The germline CDR1 and CDR2 sequences are SEHNR and FQNEAQ (reference sequence). Trimming at V came to 1 base and at J to 6 bases, leaving 5 bases not matched to a gene. This CDR3 spans 14 amino acids. CDR3 residues: CASSLVVGGNGYTF. CDR3 sequence (DNA): TGTGCCAGCAGCTTAGTGGTAGGGGGCAATGGCTACACCTTC.

This clone was seen a single time. Compared with germline, one end of the junction differs, possibly owing to a read error. The chain has TRBV5-1 and TRBJ2-7; 9 nucleotides match TRBD1. The germline CDR1 and CDR2 sequences are SGHRS and YFSETQ. This CDR3 comprises 14 residues. CDR3 sequence: CASSPGTGSFEQYF. The CDR3 coding sequence is TGCGCCAGCAGCCCCGGGACAGGGTCCTTCGAGCAGTACTTC.

The chain has TRBV19 and TRBJ1-4; TRBD1 matches at 8 bases. The germline CDR1 and CDR2 sequences are LNHDA and SQIVND (reference sequence). Trimming removed 6 bases from V and 0 bases from J; junction bases left unmatched: 3. The CDR3 is 15 residues long. The CDR3 sequence: CASSEQGATNEKLFF. In nucleotides, the CDR3 is TGTGCCAGTAGCGAACAGGGGGCAACTAATGAAAAACTGTTTTTT.

This clone showed up just once. The chain recombines TRBV5-1 with TRBJ1-1; D uncertain. There are 13 residues in the CDR3. CDR1 is SGHRS, CDR2 YFSETQ, per germline. V lost 0 bases and J 2 bases, leaving 5 bases between the germline ends. The CDR3 spells CASSLDINTEAFF. In DNA form, the CDR3 reads TGCGCCAGCAGCTTGGACATTAACACTGAAGCTTTCTTT.

V usage is TRBV12-3 or TRBV12-4 and J usage is TRBJ1-2; 7 nucleotides match TRBD1. This CDR3 contains 13 residues. J lost 8 bases, V lost 3 bases, and 6 bases had no gene match. The CDR3 region is CASSLSGGRGYTF. CDR3 sequence (DNA): TGTGCCAGCAGTTTGTCAGGGGGAAGAGGCTACACCTTC.

CDR3 loop: CASSNSGGSIQETQYF. DNA of the CDR3: TGTGCCAGCAGCAATTCGGGGGGCTCCATACAAGAGACCCAGTACTTC. The chain employs TRBV7-2 and TRBJ2-5; maybe TRBD2 (7 bases). Germline V gives CDR1 SGHTA, CDR2 FQGNSA. V was pared by 5 bases and J by 2 bases, with 18 bases between. This CDR3 contains 16 residues.

V gene TRBV2 combines with J gene TRBJ2-1; 11 bases align to TRBD2. CDR3 size: 15 residues. V lost 4 bases, J lost 4 bases, and 3 bases stayed unmatched. In germline, CDR1 is SNHLY, CDR2 FYNNEI. The CDR3 DNA is TGTGCCAGCAGTGGCTTAGCGGGGGGGTACAATGAGCAGTTCTTC. It codes for CASSGLAGGYNEQFF.

J is TRBJ1-4 and V is TRBV28; 7 bases line up with TRBD1. This CDR3 is 16 amino acids long. V gave up 6 bases and J gave up 7 bases; unmatched junction bases: 14. Germline V lookup: CDR1 MDHEN, CDR2 SYDVKM. The DNA of the CDR3 is TGTGCCAGCAGCTCATTTGACAGGGTGAAGGGTGAAAAACTGTTTTTT. Protein sequence: CASSSFDRVKGEKLFF.

V and J are TRBV6-1 and TRBJ2-3; TRBD2 agrees at 7 bases. CDR1 and CDR2 (germline): MNHNS, SASEGT. The trim removed 2 bases at V and 0 bases at J, leaving 5 bases unmatched. CDR3 size: 16 residues. CDR3 loop: CASSEWGSGSTDTQYF. The CDR3 DNA is TGTGCCAGCAGTGAATGGGGTAGCGGGAGCACAGATACGCAGTATTTT.

The gene calls are TRBV5-1 and TRBJ2-3; D call uncertain. There are 15 residues in the CDR3. CDR1 is SGHRS and CDR2 is YFSETQ in the germline V gene. V lost 0 bases to trimming and J lost 2 bases, with 10 bases between them. CDR3 sequence (DNA): TGCGCCAGCAGCTTGGGGTCAGCGATCACAGATACGCAGTATTTT. It yields the protein CASSLGSAITDTQYF. Full variable domain (rest looked up from reference TRBV5-1 and TRBJ2-3): KAGVTQTPRYLIKTRGQQVTLSCSPISGHRSVSWYQQTPGQGLQFLFEYFSETQRNKGNFPGRFSGRQFSNSRSEMNVSTLELGDSALYLCASSLGSAITDTQYFGPGTRLTVL.

The rearrangement links TRBV27 to TRBJ2-3; TRBD2 matches 9 bases. The CDR3 extends over 13 amino acids. With V trimmed by 5 bases and J by 14 bases, 11 bases remained unmatched. Germline CDR1 MNHEY, CDR2 SMNVEV (reference sequence). CDR3 sequence (DNA): TGTGCCAGCAGTCCCCGACTAAGCGGGAGGCCGTATTTT. Translated: CASSPRLSGRPYF.